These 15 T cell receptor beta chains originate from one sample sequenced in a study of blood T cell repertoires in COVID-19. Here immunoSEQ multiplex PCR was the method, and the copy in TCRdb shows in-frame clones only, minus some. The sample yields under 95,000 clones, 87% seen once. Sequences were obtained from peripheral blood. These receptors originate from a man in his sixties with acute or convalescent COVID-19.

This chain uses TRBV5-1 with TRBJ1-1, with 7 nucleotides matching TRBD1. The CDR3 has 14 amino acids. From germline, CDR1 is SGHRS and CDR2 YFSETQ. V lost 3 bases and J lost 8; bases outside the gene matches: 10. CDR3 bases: TGCGCCAGCAGCTCTCAGACAGGGTCAATGGAAGCTTTCTTT. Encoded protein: CASSSQTGSMEAFF.

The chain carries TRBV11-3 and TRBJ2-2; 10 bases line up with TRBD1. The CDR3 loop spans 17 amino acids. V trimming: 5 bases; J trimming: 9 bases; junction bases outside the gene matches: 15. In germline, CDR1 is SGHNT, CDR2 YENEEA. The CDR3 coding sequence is TGTGCCAGCAGCCTCTCCCCCGGGACAGGGGACCCCAGGGAGCTGTTTTTT. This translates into CASSLSPGTGDPRELFF.

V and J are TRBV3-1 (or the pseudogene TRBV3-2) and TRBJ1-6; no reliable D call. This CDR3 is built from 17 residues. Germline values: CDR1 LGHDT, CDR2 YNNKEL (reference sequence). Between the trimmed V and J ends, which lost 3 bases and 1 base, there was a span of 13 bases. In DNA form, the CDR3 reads TGTGCCAGCAGCCACTCTAGTCCCAATTCCTATAATTCACCCCTCCACTTT. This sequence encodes CASSHSSPNSYNSPLHF.

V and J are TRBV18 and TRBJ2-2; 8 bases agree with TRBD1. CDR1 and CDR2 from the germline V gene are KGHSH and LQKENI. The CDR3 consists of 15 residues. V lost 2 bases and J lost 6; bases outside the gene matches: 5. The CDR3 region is CASSPRQGQAGELFF. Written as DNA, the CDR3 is TGTGCCAGCTCACCAAGACAGGGGCAGGCCGGGGAGCTGTTTTTT.

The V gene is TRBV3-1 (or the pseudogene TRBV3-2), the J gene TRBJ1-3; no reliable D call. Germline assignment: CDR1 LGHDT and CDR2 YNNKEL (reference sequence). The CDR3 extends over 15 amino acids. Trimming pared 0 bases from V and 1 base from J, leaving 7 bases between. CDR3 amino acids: CASSQELISGNTIYF. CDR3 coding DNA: TGTGCCAGCAGCCAAGAATTAATATCTGGAAACACCATATATTTT.

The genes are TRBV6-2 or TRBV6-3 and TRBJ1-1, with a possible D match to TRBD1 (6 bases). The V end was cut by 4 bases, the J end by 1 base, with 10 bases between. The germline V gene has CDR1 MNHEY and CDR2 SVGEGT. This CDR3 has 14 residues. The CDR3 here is CASSWGGGNTEAFF. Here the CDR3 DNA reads TGTGCCAGCAGTTGGGGAGGGGGGAACACTGAAGCTTTCTTT.

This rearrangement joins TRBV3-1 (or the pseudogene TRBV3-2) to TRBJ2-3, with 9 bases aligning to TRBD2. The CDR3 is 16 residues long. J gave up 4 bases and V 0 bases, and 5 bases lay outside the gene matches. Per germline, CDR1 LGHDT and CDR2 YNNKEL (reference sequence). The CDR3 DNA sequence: TGTGCCAGCAGCCAAGATCGCGGGGGGGCCGCAGATACGCAGTATTTT. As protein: CASSQDRGGAADTQYF.

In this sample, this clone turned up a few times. CDR3: CASPRAHSSYNEQFF. The DNA of the CDR3 is TGTGCCAGCCCGCGGGCGCATAGCTCCTACAATGAGCAGTTCTTC. The gene calls are TRBV5-8 and TRBJ2-1; perhaps TRBD2 as D (5 bases). CDR1 is SGHTS, CDR2 YDEGEE, per germline. The CDR3 covers 15 residues. Trimming removed 7 bases from V and 0 bases from J, with 14 bases in between.

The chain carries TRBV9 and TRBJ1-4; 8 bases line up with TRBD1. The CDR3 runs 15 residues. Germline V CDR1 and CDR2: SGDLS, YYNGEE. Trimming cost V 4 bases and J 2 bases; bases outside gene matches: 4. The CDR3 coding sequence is TGTGCCAGCAGCCATCGACAGGGGACTAATGAAAAACTGTTTTTT. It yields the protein CASSHRQGTNEKLFF.

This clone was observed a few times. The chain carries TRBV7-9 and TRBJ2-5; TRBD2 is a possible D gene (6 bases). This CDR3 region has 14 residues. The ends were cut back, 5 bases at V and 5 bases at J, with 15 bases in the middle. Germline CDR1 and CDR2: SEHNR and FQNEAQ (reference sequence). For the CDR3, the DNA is TGTGCCAGCAGCGAGTGGAGGGTGGAGGAGACCCAGTACTTC. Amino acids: CASSEWRVEETQYF. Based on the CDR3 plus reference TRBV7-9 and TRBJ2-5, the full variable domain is DTGVSQNPRHKITKRGQNVTFRCDPISEHNRLYWYRQTLGQGPEFLTYFQNEAQLEKSRLLSDRFSAERPKGSFSTLEIQRTEQGDSAMYLCASSEWRVEETQYFGPGTRLLVL.

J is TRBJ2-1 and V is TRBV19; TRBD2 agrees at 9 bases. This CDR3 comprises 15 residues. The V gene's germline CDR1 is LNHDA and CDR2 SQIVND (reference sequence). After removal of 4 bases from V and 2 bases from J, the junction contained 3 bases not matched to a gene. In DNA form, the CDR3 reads TGTGCCAGTAGTACTAGCGGGGCGGCCTACAATGAGCAGTTCTTC. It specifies CASSTSGAAYNEQFF. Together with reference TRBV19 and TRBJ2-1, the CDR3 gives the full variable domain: DGGITQSPKYLFRKEGQNVTLSCEQNLNHDAMYWYRQDPGQGLRLIYYSQIVNDFQKGDIAEGYSVSREKKESFPLTVTSAQKNPTAFYLCASSTSGAAYNEQFFGPGTRLTVL.

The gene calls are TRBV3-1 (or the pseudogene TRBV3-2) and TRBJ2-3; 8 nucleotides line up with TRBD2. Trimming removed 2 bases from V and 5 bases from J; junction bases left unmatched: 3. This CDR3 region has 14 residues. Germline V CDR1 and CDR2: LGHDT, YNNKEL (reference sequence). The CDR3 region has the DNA TGTGCCAGCAGCCAAACGGGGGGGGAAGATACGCAGTATTTT. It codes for CASSQTGGEDTQYF.

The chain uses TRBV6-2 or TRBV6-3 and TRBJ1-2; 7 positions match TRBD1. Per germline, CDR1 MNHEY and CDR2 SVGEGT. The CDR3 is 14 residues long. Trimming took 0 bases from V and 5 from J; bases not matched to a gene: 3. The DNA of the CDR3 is TGTGCCAGCAGTTACTCGGGACAGAAGTATGGCTACACCTTC. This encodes CASSYSGQKYGYTF.

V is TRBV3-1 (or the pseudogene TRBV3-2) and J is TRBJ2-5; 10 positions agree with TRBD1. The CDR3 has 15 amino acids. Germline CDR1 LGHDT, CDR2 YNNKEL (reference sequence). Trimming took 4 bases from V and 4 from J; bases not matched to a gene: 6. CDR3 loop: CASSLLGQGTETQYF. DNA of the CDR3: TGTGCCAGCAGCCTCCTGGGACAGGGGACAGAGACCCAGTACTTC.

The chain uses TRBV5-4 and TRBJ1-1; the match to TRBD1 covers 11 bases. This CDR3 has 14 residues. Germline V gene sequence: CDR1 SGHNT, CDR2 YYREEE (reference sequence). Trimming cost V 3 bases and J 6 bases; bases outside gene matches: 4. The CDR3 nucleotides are TGTGCCAGCAGCTCGGACAGGGGGCAATCTGAAGCTTTCTTT. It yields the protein CASSSDRGQSEAFF.